A selection of T cell receptor beta chains follows, all from one sample in a study of blood T cell repertoires in COVID-19. Measured with immunoSEQ multiplex PCR; TCRdb has only the in-frame clones, and not every one. There are some 31,000 clones in the sample; about 78% occur only once, and around 7% lies in the top ten. The sample taken for sequencing was peripheral blood. These receptors came from a woman aged 55-70 years with acute or convalescent COVID-19. Each CDR3 is given with its conserved first and last residue. D genes are given only for firm matches. Clone sizes are given selectively: once, few, many, or a class where the clone is expanded.

V gene: TRBV18
clone size: .
D gene: .
J gene: TRBJ1-2
CDR3 protein: CASSPTENYGYTF
CDR3 DNA: TGTGCCAGCTCACCCACAGAGAACTATGGCTACACCTTC

V gene: TRBV7-3
clone size: .
D gene: .
J gene: TRBJ1-1
CDR3 protein: CASSLNRDNTEAFF
CDR3 DNA: TGTGCCAGCAGCTTAAACAGAGACAACACTGAAGCTTTCTTT

V gene: TRBV5-4
clone size: .
D gene: TRBD2
J gene: TRBJ2-3
CDR3 protein: CASSPRLADTDTQYF
CDR3 DNA: TGTGCCAGCAGCCCACGACTAGCCGACACAGATACGCAGTATTTT

V gene: TRBV5-4
clone size: .
D gene: .
J gene: TRBJ2-3
CDR3 protein: CASSTIGPDTQYF
CDR3 DNA: TGTGCCAGCAGCACGATTGGGCCGGATACGCAGTATTTT

V gene: TRBV3-1/TRBV3-2
clone size: .
D gene: TRBD1
J gene: TRBJ1-1
CDR3 protein: CASRPSGTGAPREAFF
CDR3 DNA: TGTGCCAGCAGGCCGTCCGGGACAGGGGCCCCCCGGGAGGCTTTCTTT

V gene: TRBV14
clone size: .
D gene: .
J gene: TRBJ2-1
CDR3 protein: CASSQDLFSVDEQFF
CDR3 DNA: TGTGCCAGCAGCCAAGATTTATTTAGTGTCGATGAGCAGTTCTTC

V gene: TRBV27
clone size: .
D gene: .
J gene: TRBJ2-2
CDR3 protein: CASSFWQNTGELFF
CDR3 DNA: TGTGCCAGCAGTTTCTGGCAAAACACCGGGGAGCTGTTTTTT

V gene: TRBV18
clone size: .
D gene: TRBD2
J gene: TRBJ2-7
CDR3 protein: CASSPSRTSGYEQYF
CDR3 DNA: TGTGCCAGCTCACCAAGTCGGACTAGCGGCTACGAGCAGTACTTC

V gene: TRBV2
clone size: .
D gene: TRBD1
J gene: TRBJ1-5
CDR3 protein: CASSDGTGAGMSNQPQHF
CDR3 DNA: TGTGCCAGCAGTGACGGGACAGGGGCGGGAATGAGCAATCAGCCCCAGCATTTT

V gene: TRBV19
clone size: .
D gene: .
J gene: TRBJ1-1
CDR3 protein: CASKSAGTEAFF
CDR3 DNA: TGTGCCAGTAAATCGGCAGGGACTGAAGCTTTCTTT

V gene: TRBV10-1
clone size: .
D gene: .
J gene: TRBJ1-4
CDR3 protein: CASSELTGEKLFF
CDR3 DNA: TGCGCCAGCAGTGAGTTGACGGGGGAAAAACTGTTTTTT

V gene: TRBV21-1
clone size: .
D gene: .
J gene: TRBJ2-1
CDR3 protein: CASSNSTTGARKQPSYNEQFF
CDR3 DNA: TGTGCCAGCAGCAACTCTACGACAGGGGCACGGAAGCAACCCTCCTACAATGAGCAGTTCTTC

V gene: TRBV4-2
clone size: few
D gene: TRBD2
J gene: TRBJ2-7
CDR3 protein: CASSQGSGGSYEQYF
CDR3 DNA: TGTGCCAGCAGCCAAGGTAGCGGGGGGTCCTACGAGCAGTACTTC

V gene: TRBV27
clone size: .
D gene: .
J gene: TRBJ2-2
CDR3 protein: CASQNTGELFF
CDR3 DNA: TGTGCCAGCCAGAACACCGGGGAGCTGTTTTTT

V gene: TRBV21-1
clone size: few
D gene: .
J gene: TRBJ2-2
CDR3 protein: CASTLDRGSTGELFF
CDR3 DNA: TGTGCCAGCACCTTGGACAGGGGGTCCACCGGGGAGCTGTTTTTT

V gene: TRBV5-6
clone size: .
D gene: .
J gene: TRBJ2-1
CDR3 protein: CASSLSGSYNEQFF
CDR3 DNA: TGTGCCAGCAGCTTGAGCGGCTCCTACAATGAGCAGTTCTTC

V gene: TRBV7-8
clone size: .
D gene: TRBD1
J gene: TRBJ1-4
CDR3 protein: CASSSRTGEKLFF
CDR3 DNA: TGTGCCAGCAGCTCCAGGACAGGGGAAAAACTGTTTTTT

V gene: TRBV7-9
clone size: .
D gene: .
J gene: TRBJ2-7
CDR3 protein: CASSHQVSSYEQYF
CDR3 DNA: TGTGCCAGCAGCCATCAGGTTTCCTCCTACGAGCAGTACTTC

V gene: TRBV10-3
clone size: .
D gene: TRBD2
J gene: TRBJ2-7
CDR3 protein: CAISESLAGGLVGEQYF
CDR3 DNA: TGTGCCATCAGTGAGTCACTAGCGGGGGGTCTTGTGGGCGAGCAGTACTTC

V gene: TRBV7-2
clone size: .
D gene: TRBD1
J gene: TRBJ2-3
CDR3 protein: CASSRTLQGALGTQYF
CDR3 DNA: TGTGCCAGCAGCCGCACACTCCAGGGGGCGCTCGGTACGCAGTATTTT

V gene: TRBV2
clone size: .
D gene: TRBD2
J gene: TRBJ2-7
CDR3 protein: CASRYRGGPGGEQYF
CDR3 DNA: TGTGCCAGCAGATACCGGGGGGGCCCCGGGGGCGAGCAGTACTTC

V gene: TRBV24-1
clone size: .
D gene: .
J gene: TRBJ2-7
CDR3 protein: CATSDPGVSYEQYF
CDR3 DNA: TGTGCCACCAGTGATCCCGGGGTCTCCTACGAGCAGTACTTC

V gene: TRBV2
clone size: .
D gene: .
J gene: TRBJ1-6
CDR3 protein: CASSAGGWYGSPLHF
CDR3 DNA: TGTGCCAGCAGTGCGGGAGGTTGGTATGGATCACCCCTCCACTTT

V gene: TRBV29-1
clone size: .
D gene: TRBD2
J gene: TRBJ2-3
CDR3 protein: CSTSTSGNTDTQYF
CDR3 DNA: TGCAGCACATCGACTAGCGGAAACACAGATACGCAGTATTTT

V gene: TRBV5-8
clone size: .
D gene: .
J gene: TRBJ2-5
CDR3 protein: CASSPSGVWVTQYF
CDR3 DNA: TGTGCCAGCAGCCCATCGGGGGTCTGGGTGACCCAGTACTTC

V gene: TRBV12-3/TRBV12-4
clone size: .
D gene: .
J gene: TRBJ2-3
CDR3 protein: CASGASTDTQYF
CDR3 DNA: TGTGCCAGCGGGGCTAGCACAGATACGCAGTATTTT

V gene: TRBV7-6
clone size: .
D gene: TRBD2
J gene: TRBJ2-7
CDR3 protein: CASSPAGGGTEQYF
CDR3 DNA: TGTGCCAGCAGCCCAGCGGGGGGCGGGACCGAGCAGTACTTC

V gene: TRBV6-5
clone size: .
D gene: .
J gene: TRBJ2-1
CDR3 protein: CASSYAPRGGPRQFF
CDR3 DNA: TGTGCCAGCAGTTACGCCCCTCGTGGGGGCCCCCGACAGTTCTTC